The 17 T cell receptor beta chains reported below all come from one sample, sequenced in a study of T cells after posttransplantation cyclophosphamide. Assay used: immunoSEQ multiplex PCR; TCRdb lists only in-frame clones, some missing. The sample has over 9,000 clones, 80% to 90% seen once. Cyclophosphamide on days +3 and +4 followed busulfan-fludarabine conditioning and a marrow graft. This specimen consisted of PBMCs, obtained after allogeneic stem cell transplant with posttransplant cyclophosphamide. The receptors derive from a female patient aged 50 to 65 who received an allogeneic stem cell transplant from a related donor, was CMV-positive, and had no GVHD. Some of these T cells may belong to the graft donor.

The chain recombines TRBV5-1 with TRBJ2-7; 7 bases fit TRBD1. Losses at the gene ends were 2 bases for V and 0 bases for J; bases not matched to a gene: 2. The germline V gene encodes CDR1 SGHRS and CDR2 YFSETQ. This CDR3 region has 14 residues. Here the CDR3 DNA reads TGCGCCAGCAGCTTCTGGGACAGCTCCTACGAGCAGTACTTC. Residues: CASSFWDSSYEQYF.

The table lists this clone with a few counts. The chain carries TRBV7-2 and TRBJ1-1, with D possibly TRBD1 on 6 matching bases. CDR3 size: 15 residues. Between the trimmed V and J ends, which lost 3 bases and 10 bases, there was a span of 21 bases. Germline CDR1 SGHTA, CDR2 FQGNSA. The CDR3 spells CASSLRRGLGGAAFF. CDR3 DNA sequence: TGTGCCAGCAGCTTGCGTCGCGGTCTGGGGGGGGCAGCTTTCTTT.

This clone has a single count. The rearrangement uses TRBV4-2 and TRBJ2-7, with D perhaps TRBD1 (6 bases). The germline V and J ends were trimmed by 1 base and 5 bases, with 15 bases remaining between them. Germline V gene lookup returns CDR1 LGHNA and CDR2 YNFKEQ. The CDR3 has 15 residues. CDR3 protein: CASSQGGQRRDEQYF. CDR3 sequence (DNA): TGTGCCAGCAGCCAAGGAGGACAGCGGCGAGACGAGCAGTACTTC.

CDR3 loop: CASSPRGQAYGYTF. The CDR3 nucleotides read TGTGCCAGCAGCCCCAGGGGACAGGCTTATGGCTACACCTTC. This rearrangement joins TRBV7-9 to TRBJ1-2; TRBD1 matches at 8 bases. This CDR3 comprises 14 residues. CDR1 and CDR2 (germline): SEHNR, FQNEAQ (reference sequence). V gave up 5 bases and J gave up 5 bases; unmatched junction bases: 7.

This clone has only one observation. The chain couples TRBV7-3 to TRBJ2-5, with TRBD2 as a possible D gene (5 bases). There are 14 residues in the CDR3. Germline V gene data show CDR1 as SGHTA and CDR2 as FQGTGA. The V and J ends lost 2 bases and 4 bases respectively, with 11 bases between them. The CDR3 nucleotides read TGTGCCAGCAGCTTATGGGCGGGTAGAGAGACCCAGTACTTC. The encoded protein is CASSLWAGRETQYF.

This clone came up once. The chain has TRBV9 and TRBJ1-2; D is possibly TRBD1 (6 bases). The CDR3 totals 14 residues. Trimming removed 0 bases at V and 8 bases at J, with 14 bases between. The germline gives CDR1 SGDLS, CDR2 YYNGEE. The CDR3, as DNA: TGTGCCAGCAGCGTAGGAGGACAGACCCGGGGCTACACCTTC. Encoded protein: CASSVGGQTRGYTF.

This rearrangement joins TRBV30 to TRBJ2-1; D may be TRBD1 (5 bases). The CDR3 is 13 amino acids. CDR1 is GTSNPN, CDR2 SVGIG, per germline (reference sequence). Trimming removed 0 bases from V and 7 bases from J, with 10 bases in between. CDR3 sequence reads: CAWSVSRVNEQFF. The CDR3 DNA follows: TGTGCCTGGAGTGTATCCAGGGTTAATGAGCAGTTCTTC. Supplemented by reference TRBV30 and TRBJ2-1, the full variable domain reads SQTIHQWPATLVQPVGSPLSLECTVEGTSNPNLYWYRQAAGRGLQLLFYSVGIGQISSEVPQNLSASRPQDRQFILSSKKLLLSDSGFYLCAWSVSRVNEQFFGPGTRLTVL.

The rearrangement uses TRBV7-9 and TRBJ1-5; TRBD1 agrees at 7 bases. The CDR3 length is 18 residues. V was clipped by 5 bases and J by 0 bases; unmatched bases: 13. In germline, CDR1 is SEHNR, CDR2 FQNEAQ (reference sequence). The CDR3 loop reads CASSPPRRTGYSNQPQHF. The DNA for the CDR3 is TGTGCCAGCAGCCCTCCCCGACGGACAGGTTATAGCAATCAGCCCCAGCATTTT.

This clone was detected once. The chain uses TRBV6-5 and TRBJ2-3; no reliable D call. The CDR3 sequence is 15 residues long. Germline V lookup: CDR1 MNHEY, CDR2 SVGAGI. The V end was cut by 0 bases, the J end by 2 bases, with 9 bases between. CDR3 bases: TGTGCCAGCAGTTACTCGACTGGCCCCACAGATACGCAGTATTTT. Amino acids: CASSYSTGPTDTQYF.

CDR3 in amino acids: CASSETGASGANVLTF. The DNA for the CDR3 is TGTGCCAGCAGTGAAACAGGGGCATCTGGGGCCAACGTCCTGACTTTC. This chain joins TRBV2 and TRBJ2-6; 7 bases fit TRBD1. The J segment lost 1 base and the V segment lost 2 bases, leaving 2 bases of the junction unmatched. Germline assignment: CDR1 SNHLY and CDR2 FYNNEI. The CDR3 runs to 16 residues.

V usage is TRBV28 and J usage is TRBJ2-7, with TRBD1 matching over 8 bases. The V segment lost 4 bases and the J segment 5 bases; nucleotides outside the gene matches: 1. The germline CDR1 and CDR2 sequences are MDHEN and SYDVKM. This CDR3 is built from 12 residues. CDR3 in amino acids: CASSSTGDEQYF. DNA of the CDR3: TGTGCCAGCAGTTCGACAGGGGACGAGCAGTACTTC.

The chain employs TRBV2 and TRBJ2-5, with TRBD2 matching over 8 bases. The CDR3 length is 13 residues. CDR1 is SNHLY and CDR2 is FYNNEI in the germline V gene. The ends lost 8 bases at V and 5 bases at J; junction bases unmatched: 7. The CDR3 coding sequence is TGTGCCAGCTCGGGGGGGCGGACGGAGACCCAGTACTTC. Translating it yields CASSGGRTETQYF.

V gene TRBV6-5 combines with J gene TRBJ1-2; D uncertain. Germline V lookup: CDR1 MNHEY, CDR2 SVGAGI. V gave up 6 bases and J gave up 4 bases, with 12 bases separating them. The CDR3 has 13 amino acids. The chain's CDR3 is CASRANRVYGYTF. Here the CDR3 DNA reads TGTGCCAGCAGAGCTAACAGAGTCTATGGCTACACCTTC.

The gene calls are TRBV5-1 and TRBJ1-5; TRBD1 is a possible D gene (5 bases). Germline CDR1 SGHRS, CDR2 YFSETQ. The CDR3 runs 14 residues. Trimming removed 2 bases at V and 0 bases at J, with 6 bases between. CDR3: CASSFGGSNQPQHF. CDR3 DNA: TGCGCCAGCAGCTTCGGGGGTAGCAATCAGCCCCAGCATTTT.

The chain combines TRBV28 with TRBJ1-2, with 10 nucleotides matching TRBD1. V gave up 10 bases and J gave up 4 bases; unmatched junction bases: 3. The germline gives CDR1 MDHEN, CDR2 SYDVKM. CDR3 length: 12 residues. CDR3 coding DNA: TGTGCCATCGACAGGGGGCTCTATGGCTACACCTTC. Translation: CAIDRGLYGYTF.

This rearrangement joins TRBV4-2 to TRBJ1-1, with TRBD1 as a possible D gene (6 bases). CDR1 and CDR2 (germline): LGHNA, YNFKEQ. The ends were cut back, 4 bases at V and 3 bases at J, with 9 bases in the middle. This CDR3 has 13 residues. In DNA form, the CDR3 reads TGTGCCAGCAGCCGTTCAGGGGACACTGAAGCTTTCTTT. This sequence encodes CASSRSGDTEAFF.

This clone appeared a few times. The genes are TRBV11-2 and TRBJ1-1; D perhaps matches TRBD1 (6 bases). The CDR3 extends over 13 amino acids. Trimming took off 6 bases at V and 7 bases at J, with 15 bases between the two ends. The germline V gene encodes CDR1 SGHAT and CDR2 FQNNGV. CDR3 residues: CASRPPATGEAFF. For the CDR3, the DNA is TGTGCCAGCAGGCCTCCCGCGACAGGTGAAGCTTTCTTT. The entire variable domain, with the rest obtained from reference TRBV11-2 and TRBJ1-1, is as follows: EAGVAQSPRYKIIEKRQSVAFWCNPISGHATLYWYQQILGQGPKLLIQFQNNGVVDDSQLPKDRFSAERLKGVDSTLKIQPAKLEDSAVYLCASRPPATGEAFFGQGTRLTVV.